These 27 T cell receptor beta chains came from one sample sequenced in a study of T cells in Graves' hyperthyroidism and ophthalmopathy. Amplification yielded TCR beta CDR3 regions, with RNA transcripts as the source. HTBI primers were the set used in a first-round RT-PCR of the TCR CDR3. One entry per CDR3 protein results from TCRdb running MiXCR on the multiplex PCR reads. The table lists 300,000 to 400,000 distinct CDR3 sequences, around 14% of them singletons. Material: blood. These receptors were taken from a woman between 18 and 30 years old with Graves' hyperthyroidism.

Here the CDR3 reads CASSPAGGVSTNSPLHF. In DNA, the CDR3 is TGTGCCAGCTCACCGGCTGGGGGCGTCTCGACTAATTCACCCCTCCACTTT. The V call is TRBV18, the J call TRBJ1-6; perhaps TRBD1 as D (6 bases). CDR1 and CDR2 (germline): KGHSH, LQKENI. CDR3 length: 17 residues. V lost 3 bases to trimming and J lost 6 bases, with 18 bases between them.

This clonotype was counted many times. This chain connects TRBV7-2 to TRBJ1-1; D unresolved. This CDR3 is 16 amino acids long. The V end was cut by 0 bases, the J end by 0 bases, with 11 bases between. Germline V gene data show CDR1 as SGHTA and CDR2 as FQGNSA. The CDR3 reads CASSLAPGRMNTEAFF. CDR3 coding DNA: TGTGCCAGCAGCTTAGCCCCCGGGAGAATGAACACTGAAGCTTTCTTT.

This clonotype has only a few counts. The rearrangement joins TRBV4-3 to TRBJ2-1, with D maybe TRBD2 (5 bases). The CDR3 has 13 residues. Looked up from germline, CDR1 is LGHNA and CDR2 is YSLEER. Between the trimmed V and J ends, which lost 4 bases and 10 bases, there was a span of 14 bases. The CDR3 sequence: CASSPVRAQEQFF. DNA of the CDR3: TGCGCCAGCAGCCCCGTGAGGGCTCAGGAGCAGTTCTTC.

This clonotype was counted ten times or more. This chain links TRBV20-1 with TRBJ2-3; tentative D call: TRBD2 (6 bases). This CDR3 is built from 15 residues. The germline CDR1 and CDR2 sequences are DFQATT and SNEGSKA (reference sequence). Trimming pared 3 bases from V and 2 bases from J, leaving 15 bases between. CDR3: CSASWLARNTDTQYF. The CDR3 nucleotides read TGCAGTGCTAGTTGGCTAGCGAGAAACACAGATACGCAGTATTTT.

V gene TRBV12-3 or TRBV12-4 combines with J gene TRBJ1-4; D is unresolved. The CDR3 has 16 residues. Trimming shortened V by 6 bases and J by 2 bases, and 16 bases separated the two germline ends. CDR3 in amino acids: CASSVGSKRTNEKLFF. Here the CDR3 DNA reads TGTGCCAGCAGCGTGGGCTCAAAAAGGACTAATGAAAAACTGTTTTTT.

This clonotype was seen at least ten times. This sequence joins TRBV2 and TRBJ1-3; TRBD1 matches at 8 bases. The CDR3 is made up of 16 amino acids. The germline CDR1 and CDR2 sequences are SNHLY and FYNNEI. Germline trimming cut 6 bases from V and 0 bases from J; bases unmatched to any gene: 7. This CDR3 reads CASRMDRAISGNTIYF. The CDR3, as DNA: TGTGCCAGCAGGATGGACAGGGCAATCTCTGGAAACACCATATATTTT.

This clonotype has at least ten counts. The V gene is TRBV5-1, the J gene TRBJ2-3; the D gene is possibly TRBD1 (5 bases). V was shortened by 6 bases and J by 2 bases, with 13 bases between the two germline ends. This CDR3 is 14 amino acids long. CDR1 and CDR2 (germline): SGHRS, YFSETQ. The CDR3, as DNA: TGCGCCAGCAACACCCCAGGGTACACAGATACGCAGTATTTT. Protein sequence: CASNTPGYTDTQYF.

This rearrangement joins TRBV15 to TRBJ2-7; D is uncertain. Germline V gene data show CDR1 as LNHNV and CDR2 as YYDKDF (reference sequence). The CDR3 spans 15 residues. The V end lost 0 bases, the J end lost 0 bases, and 9 bases lay between the germline ends. CDR3 nucleotides: TGTGCCACCAGCAGAGATCTGACCGGCTCCTACGAGCAGTACTTC. It is translated as CATSRDLTGSYEQYF.

Many counts were recorded for this clonotype. This chain links TRBV6-2 or TRBV6-3 with TRBJ2-7; 7 bases are shared with TRBD1. The CDR3 consists of 16 residues. The germline V gene has CDR1 MNHEY and CDR2 SVGEGT. V lost 5 bases to trimming and J lost 4 bases; unmatched junction nucleotides: 14. The CDR3 region is CASSPPPGQRTYEQYF. DNA for the CDR3: TGTGCCAGCAGTCCCCCACCGGGACAGCGGACTTACGAGCAGTACTTC.

Comments on this clonotype: One end of the junction fails to match germline, which may point to a read error. The chain employs TRBV18 and TRBJ2-7; 7 bases agree with TRBD1. Germline-derived CDR1 and CDR2 are KGHSH and LQKENI. CDR3 length: 15 residues. The CDR3 reads CASSAYRDSSLERHF. CDR3 nucleotide sequence: TGTGCCAGCTCAGCATACCGGGACAGTTCCCTCGAGCGGCACTTC.

This clonotype has ten or more counts. The chain employs TRBV28 and TRBJ1-3; D ambiguous. Trimming cost V 6 bases and J 0 bases, with 12 bases left between them. The germline V gene has CDR1 MDHEN and CDR2 SYDVKM. CDR3 length: 15 amino acids. The CDR3 DNA is TGTGCCAGCAGCTCCCCGGCGGTCTCTGGAAACACCATATATTTT. It translates to CASSSPAVSGNTIYF. Drawing the rest from reference TRBV28 and TRBJ1-3, the complete variable domain is DVKVTQSSRYLVKRTGEKVFLECVQDMDHENMFWYRQDPGLGLRLIYFSYDVKMKEKGDIPEGYSVSREKKERFSLILESASTNQTSMYLCASSSPAVSGNTIYFGEGSWLTVV.

The table lists this clonotype with many counts. J is TRBJ2-3 and V is TRBV9, with D tentatively TRBD1 (6 bases). The germline CDR1 and CDR2 sequences are SGDLS and YYNGEE. The CDR3 spans 14 residues. V gave up 3 bases and J gave up 1 base, with 9 bases separating them. CDR3 sequence (DNA): TGTGCCAGCAGCGACAGGGCGGGCACAGATACGCAGTATTTT. It is translated as CASSDRAGTDTQYF. Supplemented by reference TRBV9 and TRBJ2-3, the full variable domain reads DSGVTQTPKHLITATGQRVTLRCSPRSGDLSVYWYQQSLDQGLQFLIQYYNGEERAKGNILERFSAQQFPDLHSELNLSSLELGDSALYFCASSDRAGTDTQYFGPGTRLTVL.

This clonotype has a count of ten or more. This chain uses TRBV6-2 or TRBV6-3 with TRBJ2-7; TRBD2 aligns across 7 bases. Germline values: CDR1 MNHEY, CDR2 SVGEGT. Trimming removed 4 bases from V and 3 bases from J; junction bases left unmatched: 6. This CDR3 is 14 amino acids long. This CDR3 reads CASSSRGSLYEQYF. The DNA of the CDR3 is TGTGCCAGCAGTTCCCGCGGGAGTCTCTACGAGCAGTACTTC.

This clonotype was detected many times. The chain couples TRBV24-1 to TRBJ2-1, with 7 bases identical to TRBD2. J gave up 2 bases and V 6 bases, and 3 bases lay outside the gene matches. CDR3 length equals 14 residues. In germline, CDR1 is KGHDR, CDR2 SFDVKD. The CDR3 loop reads CATSRSGTYNEQFF. The CDR3 DNA reads as TGTGCCACCAGTCGGAGCGGGACCTACAATGAGCAGTTCTTC.

This clonotype was seen ten or more times. The genes are TRBV7-2 and TRBJ1-5, with D possibly matching TRBD1 (5 bases). V was clipped by 5 bases and J by 0 bases, with 8 bases between them. Germline V CDR1 and CDR2: SGHTA, FQGNSA. The CDR3 length is 14 residues. The CDR3 sequence: CASSRGTSNQPQHF. The CDR3 DNA sequence: TGTGCCAGCAGCCGGGGGACTAGCAATCAGCCCCAGCATTTT.

This clonotype has ten or more counts. The chain uses TRBV2 and TRBJ2-7; possible D gene TRBD2, 5 bases. Trimming took off 10 bases at V and 1 base at J, with 20 bases between the two ends. This CDR3 region has 15 residues. CDR1 is SNHLY, CDR2 FYNNEI, per germline. The DNA of the CDR3 is TGTGCCACCCTATCGGGAAGAAGAGGGTCCTACGAGCAGTACTTC. It specifies CATLSGRRGSYEQYF.

This clonotype was seen many times. The chain combines TRBV30 with TRBJ2-1; 8 bases are a match to TRBD2. The germline V gene encodes CDR1 GTSNPN and CDR2 SVGIG (reference sequence). The CDR3 has 17 amino acids. After removal of 0 bases from V and 7 bases from J, the junction contained 14 bases not matched to a gene. This CDR3 is CAWSVRLARSLLNEQFF. CDR3 DNA sequence: TGTGCCTGGAGTGTTAGACTAGCGCGATCCCTATTGAATGAGCAGTTCTTC.

Only a few counts were recorded for this clonotype. V is TRBV5-5 and J is TRBJ2-6; the match to TRBD1 covers 9 bases. This CDR3 spans 18 amino acids. Germline values: CDR1 SGHKS, CDR2 YYEKEE (reference sequence). V gave up 0 bases and J gave up 3 bases; unmatched junction bases: 7. This CDR3 reads CASSLGIQGAGGANVLTF. CDR3 bases: TGTGCCAGCAGCTTGGGGATACAGGGGGCTGGTGGGGCCAACGTCCTGACTTTC.

This clonotype showed up many times. The CDR3 loop is CASSQEANRAGYGYTF. For the CDR3, the DNA is TGTGCCAGCAGCCAAGAAGCGAACAGGGCGGGCTATGGCTACACCTTC. This chain joins TRBV3-1 and TRBJ1-2; D possibly corresponds to TRBD1 (6 bases). The germline CDR1 and CDR2 sequences are LGHDT and YNNKEL (reference sequence). V lost 0 bases and J 4 bases, leaving 15 bases between the germline ends. This CDR3 has 16 residues.

This clonotype was seen repeatedly, ten times or more. The genes are TRBV6-1 and TRBJ2-7; unclear D gene. The CDR3 is 13 residues long. The germline V and J ends were trimmed by 7 bases and 0 bases, with 10 bases remaining between them. Per germline, CDR1 MNHNS and CDR2 SASEGT. The CDR3 sequence: CASKKRHSYEQYF. DNA for the CDR3: TGTGCCAGCAAGAAAAGGCACTCCTACGAGCAGTACTTC.

This clonotype has ten or more counts. This rearrangement joins TRBV5-5 to TRBJ2-7, with TRBD1 matching over 8 bases. Germline V CDR1 and CDR2: SGHKS, YYEKEE (reference sequence). V shed 5 bases and J 5 bases; nucleotides not matched to a gene: 12. This CDR3 has 15 amino acids. CDR3 DNA sequence: TGTGCCAGCAGACCGGGAAGGGCAGGGGGCGACGAGCAGTACTTC. This codes for CASRPGRAGGDEQYF.

This clonotype came up many times. The chain couples TRBV20-1 to TRBJ1-2; 9 bases align to TRBD1. V was pared by 4 bases and J by 6 bases, with 15 bases of the junction left unmatched. Germline values: CDR1 DFQATT, CDR2 SNEGSKA (reference sequence). The CDR3 length is 16 residues. CDR3 DNA: TGCAGTGCTAACCACCGAATAACAGGGGGCATCGATGGCTACACCTTC. Translated, it gives CSANHRITGGIDGYTF.

This clonotype was counted many times. The genes are TRBV24-1 and TRBJ2-1; 9 bases line up with TRBD1. Looked up from germline, CDR1 is KGHDR and CDR2 is SFDVKD. The CDR3 sequence is 15 residues long. The ends lost 3 bases at V and 12 bases at J; junction bases unmatched: 11. This CDR3 is CATSDHTGTGFLQFF. The CDR3 nucleotides are TGTGCCACCAGTGATCACACCGGGACAGGGTTCTTGCAGTTCTTC.

This chain links TRBV11-2 with TRBJ2-5; D might be TRBD2 (7 bases). The CDR3 totals 13 residues. CDR1 SGHAT and CDR2 FQNNGV come from the germline V gene. V was trimmed by 10 bases and J by 4 bases, leaving 16 bases between them. Here the CDR3 reads CATREGGGETQYF. The CDR3 DNA reads as TGTGCCACCAGGGAGGGGGGTGGAGAGACCCAGTACTTC.

This clonotype was counted ten times or more. The rearrangement uses TRBV4-1 and TRBJ1-1; the D gene is possibly TRBD1 (5 bases). The CDR3 spans 15 residues. CDR1 MGHRA and CDR2 YSYEKL come from the germline V gene. Trimming left V 4 bases short and J 0 bases short, with 12 bases between. The CDR3 nucleotides read TGCGCCAGCAGCCTCCGAGGGGTACTGAACACTGAAGCTTTCTTT. Encoded protein: CASSLRGVLNTEAFF.

This clonotype has at least ten counts. V is TRBV6-2 or TRBV6-3 and J is TRBJ1-6; D gene uncertain. The CDR3 sequence is 16 residues long. Trimming stripped 2 bases from V and 4 bases from J, with 12 bases between. CDR1 is MNHEY and CDR2 is SVGEGT in the germline V gene. CDR3: CASSYGWQNYNSPLHF. The CDR3 DNA reads as TGTGCCAGCAGTTACGGGTGGCAGAATTATAATTCACCCCTCCACTTT.

The V gene is TRBV28, the J gene TRBJ1-2; D might be TRBD1 (6 bases). The CDR3 has 12 amino acids. Germline V gene lookup returns CDR1 MDHEN and CDR2 SYDVKM. V was shortened by 8 bases and J by 7 bases, with 14 bases between the two germline ends. The CDR3 spells CASERGGGGYTF. For the CDR3, the DNA is TGTGCCAGCGAAAGGGGGGGGGGTGGCTACACCTTC.